Listed below are T cell receptor beta chains from one sample, sequenced in a study of blood T cells in healthy people across ages. MiXCR, run by TCRdb on the 5' RACE reads, gives a single entry per CDR3 protein. Found here are roughly 1.9 million distinct CDR3 sequences, 30% to 40% of them singletons; the top ten hold roughly 23%. The specimen sequenced was blood. All receptors come from a human donor in good health. Each CDR3 is given with its conserved first and last residue. D genes are given only for firm matches. Only some rows state a clone size, as once, few, many or a class for expanded clones.

>NA|NA|TRBV30|TRBJ2-3
TGTGCCTGGAGCAGACCGCTTTATACAGATACGCAGTATTTT
CAWSRPLYTDTQYF
>few|NA|TRBV7-9|TRBJ2-5
TGTGCCAGCAGCTTTTCGACAGGCGGAGAGACCCAGTACTTC
CASSFSTGGETQYF
>NA|NA|TRBV20-1|TRBJ2-1
TGCAGTGCTCGACAGAGACACTCCTACAATGAGCAGTTCTTC
CSARQRHSYNEQFF
>NA|TRBD1|TRBV7-8|TRBJ2-7
TGTGCCAGCAGCGCGACAGGGTCGCGCTACGAGCAGTACTTC
CASSATGSRYEQYF
>NA|NA|TRBV29-1|TRBJ1-4
TGCAGCGTTCGGGCGCATACTAATGAAAAACTGTTTTTT
CSVRAHTNEKLFF
>many|NA|TRBV29-1|TRBJ2-5
TGCAGCGCGACGAAAGAGACCCAGTACTTC
CSATKETQYF
>few|TRBD1|TRBV5-1|TRBJ2-1
TGCGCCAGCACCGGGACAGGGATCCTTGAGCAGTTCTTC
CASTGTGILEQFF
>NA|TRBD1|TRBV9|TRBJ1-4
TGTGCCAGCAGCGCCCGGGGACAGGGGGGAGGAAAACGGTTTTTT
CASSARGQGGGKRFF
>NA|TRBD1|TRBV6-1|TRBJ2-7
TGTGCCAGCAGTGATCAGGGGGCCGCCTACGAGCAGTACTTC
CASSDQGAAYEQYF
>NA|NA|TRBV6-1|TRBJ2-1
TGTGCCAGCGGCGATTTCCTTAGGGGGGGGGCGTCCTACAATGAGCAGTTCTTC
CASGDFLRGGASYNEQFF
>NA|NA|TRBV29-1|TRBJ2-7
TGCAGCGCACGGATGACCTTGAGGAGGGGCGAGCAGTACTTC
CSARMTLRRGEQYF
>NA|NA|TRBV11-3|TRBJ1-2
TGTGCCAGCAGCTTAGCTTTCCAGGGTAATGGCTACACCTTC
CASSLAFQGNGYTF
>few|NA|TRBV28|TRBJ1-2
TGTGCCAGCACCCTGGGGGGCGACTATGGCTACACCTTC
CASTLGGDYGYTF
>few|NA|TRBV20-1|TRBJ2-7
TGCAGTGCGGCCTATCGGGCGGGGAACGAGCAGTACTTC
CSAAYRAGNEQYF
>NA|NA|TRBV7-9|TRBJ2-7
TGTGCCAGCAGCTTCCGCGATTTCGAGCAGTACTTC
CASSFRDFEQYF
>NA|NA|TRBV29-1|TRBJ1-5
TGCAGCGTTGGCGAGGGGATCCAGCCCCAGCATTTT
CSVGEGIQPQHF
>NA|NA|TRBV12-3/TRBV12-4|TRBJ2-3
TGTGCCAGCAGTTTTGTTGTGGGTGCGAATACGCAGTATTTT
CASSFVVGANTQYF
>many|TRBD2|TRBV7-8|TRBJ2-7
TGTGCCAGCAGCTTAGGAGGACTAGCGGACCAGTACTTC
CASSLGGLADQYF
>NA|NA|TRBV29-1|TRBJ1-1
TGCAGCGTACAGACAAGACACTCAATGAACACTGAAGCTTTCTTT
CSVQTRHSMNTEAFF
>NA|TRBD2|TRBV28|TRBJ2-7
TGTGCCAGCAACCCTGGGGGGGAAAACTACGAGCAGTACTTC
CASNPGGENYEQYF
>NA|NA|TRBV10-3|TRBJ2-1
TGTGCCACGGACCTTGGGGAGATGAATGAGCAGTTCTTC
CATDLGEMNEQFF
>few|NA|TRBV4-2|TRBJ2-5
TGTGCCAGCAGCCAAGATTCCCGACGACCAGAGACCCAGTACTTC
CASSQDSRRPETQYF
>NA|TRBD1|TRBV7-2|TRBJ2-1
TGTGCCAGCAGGACCGGGACAGGGGGGTACAATGAGCAGTTCTTC
CASRTGTGGYNEQFF
>few|NA|TRBV5-1|TRBJ2-3
TGCGCCAGCAGCCCAATGACCCCAGCAAGAGATACGCAGTATTTT
CASSPMTPARDTQYF
>once|NA|TRBV4-3|TRBJ2-1
TGCGCCAGCAGCCAAGATTTGTCCGGTGGGGGTATTAAAAATGAGCAGTTCTTC
CASSQDLSGGGIKNEQFF
>NA|NA|TRBV6-1|TRBJ1-2
TGTGCCAGCAGGGAAGTGGTACAGGGCTATGGCTACACCTTC
CASREVVQGYGYTF
>NA|NA|TRBV30|TRBJ1-1
TGTGCCTGGAGCGGACAGCAGAACACTGAAGCTTTCTTT
CAWSGQQNTEAFF
>NA|NA|TRBV6-6|TRBJ2-5
TGTGCCAGCAGTTCCAGACAGGTGGAGACCCAGTACTTC
CASSSRQVETQYF
>few|NA|TRBV7-2|TRBJ1-2
TGTGCCAGCAGCCTCCTAGTGGGACAAAGGGGGGACTATGGCTACACCTTC
CASSLLVGQRGDYGYTF
>NA|TRBD1|TRBV7-9|TRBJ2-7
TGTGCCAGCAGCTCCAACCTTGACAGGGGCATTTCCTACGAGCAGTACTTC
CASSSNLDRGISYEQYF
>NA|TRBD2|TRBV7-6|TRBJ2-5
TGTGCCAGCAGCTTAGGTCAAGCGGGGGGGCAGCCCTTCCAAGAGACCCAGTACTTC
CASSLGQAGGQPFQETQYF
>few|NA|TRBV5-8|TRBJ2-7
TGTGCCAGCATCGAGATCTACGAGCAGTACTTC
CASIEIYEQYF
>NA|NA|TRBV27|TRBJ1-1
TGTGCCAGCAGTTTATCGGTCCAGTTCACTGAAGCTTTCTTT
CASSLSVQFTEAFF
>NA|NA|TRBV12-5|TRBJ2-6
TGTGCTAGTGGTTTGGAGGACGTCCTGACTTTC
CASGLEDVLTF
>NA|NA|TRBV25-1|TRBJ2-7
TGTGCCAGCAGTGCCACAGTAGGCCCCGACGAGCAGTACTTC
CASSATVGPDEQYF
>NA|NA|TRBV3-1|TRBJ1-4
TGTGCCAGCAGCCAAGATTGGGACACCGAAAAACTGTTTTTT
CASSQDWDTEKLFF
>NA|NA|TRBV6-1|TRBJ1-1
TGTGCCAGCTCGGTTGGGGGCAACACTGAAGTTTTCTTT
CASSVGGNTEVFF
>few|TRBD1|TRBV27|TRBJ2-4
TGTGCCAGCAGTTTCCACCCCTATACCGGGACAGGGGTTGATGGGGTAGCCAAAAACATTCAGTACTTC
CASSFHPYTGTGVDGVAKNIQYF
>NA|NA|TRBV24-1|TRBJ1-5
TGTGCCACCAGTGTCGGGGGGTTACCTGATCAGCCCCAGCATTTT
CATSVGGLPDQPQHF
>NA|TRBD1|TRBV4-1|TRBJ1-2
TGCGCCAGCAGCCAAGAGTCTGGGACAGGGCGATGCTATGGCTACACCTTC
CASSQESGTGRCYGYTF
>once|TRBD2|TRBV5-1|TRBJ2-7
TGCGCCAGCAGCTTATCCTTGATGGGCGGGGGGGCCTACGAGCAGTACTTC
CASSLSLMGGGAYEQYF
>once|NA|TRBV7-3|TRBJ2-5
TGTGCCAGCAGCTTGGGAGGTGGGGTGGAGGAGACCCAGTACTTC
CASSLGGGVEETQYF
>NA|NA|TRBV6-2/TRBV6-3|TRBJ2-7
TGTGCCAGCAGCCCTTCAGGGATGTCGGAGCAGTACTTC
CASSPSGMSEQYF
>NA|NA|TRBV25-1|TRBJ1-2
TGTGCCAGCAGTGAATCGCCAGGCGGCTACACCTTC
CASSESPGGYTF
>NA|TRBD2|TRBV5-5|TRBJ2-7
TGTGCCAGCATCCTAGCGGGGGGGCTGAACGAGCAGTACTTC
CASILAGGLNEQYF
>NA|NA|TRBV7-2|TRBJ2-5
TGTGCCAGCAGCTTAGATAGAGGAGGCGCCGATGAGCAGTACTTC
CASSLDRGGADEQYF
>many|TRBD2|TRBV7-2|TRBJ2-1
TGTGCCAGCAGCTCGAGTTTAACTAGCGGGGGCTCCTACAATGAGCAGTTCTTC
CASSSSLTSGGSYNEQFF
>NA|TRBD1|TRBV2|TRBJ2-5
TGTGCCAGCAGGAAGGGACAGGTACAAGAGACCCAGTACTTC
CASRKGQVQETQYF
>few|NA|TRBV2|TRBJ1-5
TGTGCCAGCGCCGGCGATAACCAGCCCCAGCATTTT
CASAGDNQPQHF
>NA|NA|TRBV6-5|TRBJ1-5
TGTGCCAGCAGATTTACAGGGTCCCCAAATCAGCCCCAGCATTTT
CASRFTGSPNQPQHF
>NA|NA|TRBV11-2|TRBJ1-2
TGTGCCAGCAGCTGGTGGGGGGCGGGTGGCTACACCTTC
CASSWWGAGGYTF
>NA|NA|TRBV19|TRBJ1-2
TGTGCCAGTATCAACCCGCCCTATGGCTACACCTTC
CASINPPYGYTF
>few|NA|TRBV20-1|TRBJ2-1
TGCAGTGCTAGAGGCACAAGCCGTCACAATGAGCAGTTCTTC
CSARGTSRHNEQFF
>NA|TRBD1|TRBV20-1|TRBJ2-7
TGCAGGGCTTTTCCACAGGGGTACGAGCAGTACTTC
CRAFPQGYEQYF